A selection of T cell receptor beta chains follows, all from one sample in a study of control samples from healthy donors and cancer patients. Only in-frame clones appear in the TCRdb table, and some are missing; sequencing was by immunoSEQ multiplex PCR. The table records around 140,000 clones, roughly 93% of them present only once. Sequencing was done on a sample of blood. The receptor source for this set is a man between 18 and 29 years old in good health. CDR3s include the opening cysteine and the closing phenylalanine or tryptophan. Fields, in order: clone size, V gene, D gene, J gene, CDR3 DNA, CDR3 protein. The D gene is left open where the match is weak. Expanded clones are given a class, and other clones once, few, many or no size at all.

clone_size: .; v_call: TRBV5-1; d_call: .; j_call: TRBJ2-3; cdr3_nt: TGCGCCAGCAGCTTCCGAGGACCAGATACGCAGTATTTT; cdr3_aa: CASSFRGPDTQYF
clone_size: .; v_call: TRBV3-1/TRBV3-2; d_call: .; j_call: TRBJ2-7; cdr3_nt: TGTGCCAGCAGCCAAGCCTACCAGGCTTACGAGCAGTACTTC; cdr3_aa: CASSQAYQAYEQYF
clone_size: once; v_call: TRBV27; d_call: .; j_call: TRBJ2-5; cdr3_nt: TGTGCCAGCGGGACTGGGGGGGCCTTGAAGACCCAGTACTTC; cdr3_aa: CASGTGGALKTQYF
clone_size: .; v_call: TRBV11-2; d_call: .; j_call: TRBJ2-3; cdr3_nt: TGTGCCAGCAGCTCCCTGACAGCTAGCACAGATACGCAGTATTTT; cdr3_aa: CASSSLTASTDTQYF
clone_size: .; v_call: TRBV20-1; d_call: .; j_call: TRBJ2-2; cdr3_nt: TGCAGTGCTAGTGGCTGGGTCGGCGGCTCGAACACCGGGGAGCTGTTTTTT; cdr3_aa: CSASGWVGGSNTGELFF
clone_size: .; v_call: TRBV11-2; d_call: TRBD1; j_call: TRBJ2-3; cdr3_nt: TGTGCCAGCAGCTTAGCCGGTGCCGGGACAGGGGCCCTTTTT; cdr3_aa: CASSLAGAGTGALF
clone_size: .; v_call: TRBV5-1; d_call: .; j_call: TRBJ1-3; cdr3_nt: TGCGCCAGCAGCTATGGACAGTCTGGAAACACCATATATTTT; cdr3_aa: CASSYGQSGNTIYF
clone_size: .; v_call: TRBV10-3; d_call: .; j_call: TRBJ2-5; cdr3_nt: TGTGCCAGCTTGGACAGCCCGACCTCGGGGGAGACCCAGTACTTC; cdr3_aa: CASLDSPTSGETQYF
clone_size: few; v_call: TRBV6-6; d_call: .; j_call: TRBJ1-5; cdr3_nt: TGTGCCAGCAGTTACGCAGGCGACTATCAGCCCCAGCATTTT; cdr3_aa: CASSYAGDYQPQHF
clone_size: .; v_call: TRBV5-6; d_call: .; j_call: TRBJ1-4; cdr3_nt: TGTGCCAGCAGCTCCTCCAGGGTAGTGAGCGAAAAACTGTTTTTT; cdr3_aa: CASSSSRVVSEKLFF
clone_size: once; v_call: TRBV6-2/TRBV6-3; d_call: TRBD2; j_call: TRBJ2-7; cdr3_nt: TGTGCCAGCAGTTACGGGACTAGCGGCTACGAGCAGTACTTC; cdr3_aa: CASSYGTSGYEQYF
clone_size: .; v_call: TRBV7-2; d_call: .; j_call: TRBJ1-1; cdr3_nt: TGTGCCAGCAGCCAGGGGCCAGCTTTCTTT; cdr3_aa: CASSQGPAFF
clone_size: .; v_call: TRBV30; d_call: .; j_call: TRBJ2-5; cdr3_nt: TGTGCCTGGAGTGCCGGGGGAGAGACCCAGTACTTC; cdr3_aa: CAWSAGGETQYF
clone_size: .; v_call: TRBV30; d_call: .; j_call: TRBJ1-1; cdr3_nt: TGTGCCTGGAGGTTGGGAGCCCACGGGGTCCCGGAAGGACATGAAGCTTTCTTT; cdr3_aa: CAWRLGAHGVPEGHEAFF
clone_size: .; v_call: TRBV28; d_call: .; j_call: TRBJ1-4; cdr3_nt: TGTGCCAGCAGTCGAGAGCGTAATGAAAAACTGTTTTTT; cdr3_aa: CASSRERNEKLFF
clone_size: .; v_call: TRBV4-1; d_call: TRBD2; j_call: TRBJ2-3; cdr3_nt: TGCGCCAGCAGCCCGTTAGCGGGGAAACAGCCCAGCACAGATACGCAGTATTTT; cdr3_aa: CASSPLAGKQPSTDTQYF
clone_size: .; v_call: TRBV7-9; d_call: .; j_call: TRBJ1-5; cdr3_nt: TGTGCCAGCAGCAACCCTTTGGGGAATCAGCCCCAGCATTTT; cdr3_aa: CASSNPLGNQPQHF
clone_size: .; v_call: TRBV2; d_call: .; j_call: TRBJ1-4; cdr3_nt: TGTGCCAGCCATCGGCAAAGACTAGGGGAAAAACTGTTTTTT; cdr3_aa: CASHRQRLGEKLFF
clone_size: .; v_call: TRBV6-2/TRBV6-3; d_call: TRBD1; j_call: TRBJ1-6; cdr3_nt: TGTGCCAGCAGCCTCGGACAGGGGAATTCACCCCTCCACTTT; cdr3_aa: CASSLGQGNSPLHF
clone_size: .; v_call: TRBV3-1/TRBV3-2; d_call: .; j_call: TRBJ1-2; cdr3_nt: TGTGCCAGCAGGGGGAACTATGGCTACACCTTC; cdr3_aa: CASRGNYGYTF
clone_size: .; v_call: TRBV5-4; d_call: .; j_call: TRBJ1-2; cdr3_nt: TGTGCCAGCAGCTTGGTTGGGGAGTACTATGGCTACACCTTC; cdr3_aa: CASSLVGEYYGYTF
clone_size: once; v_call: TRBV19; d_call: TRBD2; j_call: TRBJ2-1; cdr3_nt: TGTGCCAGTAGTGTGACTAGCGGGGGATACCGTGAGCAGTTCTTC; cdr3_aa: CASSVTSGGYREQFF
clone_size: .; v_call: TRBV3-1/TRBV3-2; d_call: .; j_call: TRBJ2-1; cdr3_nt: TGTGCCAGCAGCCAGTCGGTACTAGAGCAGTTCTTC; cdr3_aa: CASSQSVLEQFF
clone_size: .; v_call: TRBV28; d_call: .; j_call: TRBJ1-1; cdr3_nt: TGTGCCAGCACGGGGAACACTGAAGCTTTCTTT; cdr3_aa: CASTGNTEAFF
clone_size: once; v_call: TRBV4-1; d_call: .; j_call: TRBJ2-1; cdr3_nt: TGCGCCAGCAGCAATAATGAGCAGTTCTTC; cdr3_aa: CASSNNEQFF
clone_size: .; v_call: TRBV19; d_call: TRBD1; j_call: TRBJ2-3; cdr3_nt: TGTGCCAGTAGTATAGATGCACAGGGGATGGGCACAGATACGCAGTATTTT; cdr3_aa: CASSIDAQGMGTDTQYF
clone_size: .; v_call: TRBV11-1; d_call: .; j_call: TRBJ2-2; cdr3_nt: TGTGCCAGCAGCTGGGGAGATCGTGGCACCGGGGAGCTGTTTTTT; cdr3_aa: CASSWGDRGTGELFF
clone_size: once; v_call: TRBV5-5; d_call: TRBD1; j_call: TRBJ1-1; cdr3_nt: TGTGCCAGCAGTTTACGTTGGACAGGGATGAACACTGAAGCTTTCTTT; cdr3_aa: CASSLRWTGMNTEAFF
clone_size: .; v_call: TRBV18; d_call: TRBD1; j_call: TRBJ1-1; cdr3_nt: TGTGCCAGCTCACCAAAGGGACAGTTAAACACTGAAGCTTTCTTT; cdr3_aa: CASSPKGQLNTEAFF
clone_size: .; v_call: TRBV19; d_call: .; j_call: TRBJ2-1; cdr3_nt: TGTGCCAGTAGTAGGTCTTGGGTGGCAGAGCAGTTCTTC; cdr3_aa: CASSRSWVAEQFF
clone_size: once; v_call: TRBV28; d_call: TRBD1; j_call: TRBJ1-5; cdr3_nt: TGTGCCAGCATACGAAACAGGGGAGCCAATCAGCCCCAGCATTTT; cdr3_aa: CASIRNRGANQPQHF
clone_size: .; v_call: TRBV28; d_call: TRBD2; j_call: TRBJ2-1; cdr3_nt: TGTGCCAGCAGCGTAGGACTAGCGGGAGGGCCAGGGCAGTTCTTC; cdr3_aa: CASSVGLAGGPGQFF
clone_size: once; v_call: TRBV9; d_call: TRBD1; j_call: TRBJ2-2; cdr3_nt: TGTGCCAGCAGCGTGGGGACAGGGGCAGTCACCGGGGAGCTGTTTTTT; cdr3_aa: CASSVGTGAVTGELFF
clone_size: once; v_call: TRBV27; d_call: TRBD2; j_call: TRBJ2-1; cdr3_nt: TGTGCCAGCAGTCCCCGGGGGGGGGCTTATGAGCAGTTCTTC; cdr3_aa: CASSPRGGAYEQFF
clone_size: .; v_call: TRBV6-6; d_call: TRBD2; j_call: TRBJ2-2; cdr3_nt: TGTGCCAGCAGTTACGTAGCGGGGGGGCTAGTCGGGGAGCTGTTTTTT; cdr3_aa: CASSYVAGGLVGELFF
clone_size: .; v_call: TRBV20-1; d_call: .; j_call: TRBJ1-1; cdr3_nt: TGCAGTGCTAGTTCAGGGGCGAATACTGAAGCTTTCTTT; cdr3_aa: CSASSGANTEAFF
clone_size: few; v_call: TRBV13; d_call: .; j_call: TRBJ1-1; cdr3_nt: TGTGCCAGCAGCTTACTCACCCCCGACACTGAAGCTTTCTTT; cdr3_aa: CASSLLTPDTEAFF
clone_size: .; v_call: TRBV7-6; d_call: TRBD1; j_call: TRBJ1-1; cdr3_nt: TGTGCCAGCAGCTATCGGACAGGGTCGAACACTGAAGCTTTCTTT; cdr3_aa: CASSYRTGSNTEAFF
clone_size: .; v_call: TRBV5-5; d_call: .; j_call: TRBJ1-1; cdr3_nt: TGTGCCAGCAGCGGTCGGAACCGGAACACTGAAGCTTTCTTT; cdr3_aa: CASSGRNRNTEAFF
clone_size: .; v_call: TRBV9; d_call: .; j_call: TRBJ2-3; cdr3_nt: TGTGCCAGCAGCGTCACTTGGGATACGCAGTATTTT; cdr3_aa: CASSVTWDTQYF
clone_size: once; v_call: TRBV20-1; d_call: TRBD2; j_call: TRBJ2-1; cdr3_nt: TGCAGTGCTAGTCAGTTCAGCGGGGCAGACAATGAGCAGTTCTTC; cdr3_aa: CSASQFSGADNEQFF
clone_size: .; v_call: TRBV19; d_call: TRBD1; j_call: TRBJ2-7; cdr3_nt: TGTGCCAGTAGTTTAATCCGGGACAGGGGTTCCTACGAGCAGTACTTC; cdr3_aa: CASSLIRDRGSYEQYF
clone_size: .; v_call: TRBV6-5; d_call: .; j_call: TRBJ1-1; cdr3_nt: TGTGCCAGCAGCGACCACTGGTACACTGAAGCTTTCTTT; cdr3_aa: CASSDHWYTEAFF
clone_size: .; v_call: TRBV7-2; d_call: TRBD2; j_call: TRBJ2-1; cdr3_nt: TGTGCCAGCAGCTTAGGGTTCGGGACTAGCAATGAGCAGTTCTTC; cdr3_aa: CASSLGFGTSNEQFF
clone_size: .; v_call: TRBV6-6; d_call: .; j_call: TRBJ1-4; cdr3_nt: TGTGCCAGCAGTTACTCGACTCCAACTAATGAAAAACTGTTTTTT; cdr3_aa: CASSYSTPTNEKLFF